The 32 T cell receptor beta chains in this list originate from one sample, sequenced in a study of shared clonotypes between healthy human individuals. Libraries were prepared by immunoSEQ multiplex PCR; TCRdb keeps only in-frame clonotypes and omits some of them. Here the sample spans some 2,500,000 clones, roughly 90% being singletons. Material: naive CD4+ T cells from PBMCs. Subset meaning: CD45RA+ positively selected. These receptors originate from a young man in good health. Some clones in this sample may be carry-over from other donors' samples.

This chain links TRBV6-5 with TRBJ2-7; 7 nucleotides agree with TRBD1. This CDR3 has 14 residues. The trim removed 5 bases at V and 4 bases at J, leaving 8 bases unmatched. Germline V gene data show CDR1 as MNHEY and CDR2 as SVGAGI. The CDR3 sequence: CASSTGTAFYEQYF. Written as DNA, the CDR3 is TGTGCCAGCAGTACCGGGACAGCTTTTTACGAGCAGTACTTC.

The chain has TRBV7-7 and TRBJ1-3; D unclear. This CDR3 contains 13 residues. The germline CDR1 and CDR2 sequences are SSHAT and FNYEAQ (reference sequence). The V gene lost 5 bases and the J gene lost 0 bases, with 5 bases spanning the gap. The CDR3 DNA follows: TGTGCCAGCAGCGCCGACTCTGGAAACACCATATATTTT. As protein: CASSADSGNTIYF. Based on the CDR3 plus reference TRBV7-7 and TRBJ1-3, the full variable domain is GAGVSQSPRYKVTKRGQDVTLRCDPISSHATLYWYQQALGQGPEFLTYFNYEAQPDKSGLPSDRFSAERPEGSISTLTIQRTEQRDSAMYRCASSADSGNTIYFGEGSWLTVV.

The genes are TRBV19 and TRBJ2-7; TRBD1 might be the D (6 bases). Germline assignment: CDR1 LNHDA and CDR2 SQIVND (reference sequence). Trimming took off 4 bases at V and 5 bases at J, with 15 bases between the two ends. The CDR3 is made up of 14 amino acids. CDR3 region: CASSTEYRAHEQYF. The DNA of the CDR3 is TGTGCCAGTAGTACGGAATACAGGGCTCACGAGCAGTACTTC.

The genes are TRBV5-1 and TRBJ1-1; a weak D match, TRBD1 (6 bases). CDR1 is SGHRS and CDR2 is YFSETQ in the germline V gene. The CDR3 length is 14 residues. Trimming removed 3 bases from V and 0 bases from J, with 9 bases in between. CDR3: CASSWTELNTEAFF. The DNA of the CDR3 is TGCGCCAGCAGCTGGACAGAACTGAACACTGAAGCTTTCTTT.

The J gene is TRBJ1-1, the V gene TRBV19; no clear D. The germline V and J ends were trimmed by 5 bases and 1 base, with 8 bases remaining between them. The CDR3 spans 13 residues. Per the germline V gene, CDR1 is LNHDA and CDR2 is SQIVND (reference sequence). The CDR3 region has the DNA TGTGCCAGTAGTTCACAGCGGAACACTGAAGCTTTCTTT. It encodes CASSSQRNTEAFF.

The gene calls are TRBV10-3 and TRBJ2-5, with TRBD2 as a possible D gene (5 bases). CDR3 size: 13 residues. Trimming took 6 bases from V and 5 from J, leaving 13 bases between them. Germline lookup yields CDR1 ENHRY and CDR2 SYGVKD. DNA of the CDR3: TGTGCCATCAGGGGGTCAGGCGGGGAGACCCAGTACTTC. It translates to CAIRGSGGETQYF.

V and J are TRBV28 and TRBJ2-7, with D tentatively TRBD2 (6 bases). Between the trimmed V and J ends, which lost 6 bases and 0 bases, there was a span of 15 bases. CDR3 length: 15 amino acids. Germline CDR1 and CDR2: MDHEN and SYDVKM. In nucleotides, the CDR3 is TGTGCCAGCAGCGAGGGACTTCCAAGCTCCTACGAGCAGTACTTC. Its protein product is CASSEGLPSSYEQYF.

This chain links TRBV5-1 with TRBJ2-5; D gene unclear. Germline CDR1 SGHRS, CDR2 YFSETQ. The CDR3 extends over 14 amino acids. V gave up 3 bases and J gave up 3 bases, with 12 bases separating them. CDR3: CASSSERLEETQYF. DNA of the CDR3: TGCGCCAGCAGCTCGGAACGACTTGAAGAGACCCAGTACTTC.

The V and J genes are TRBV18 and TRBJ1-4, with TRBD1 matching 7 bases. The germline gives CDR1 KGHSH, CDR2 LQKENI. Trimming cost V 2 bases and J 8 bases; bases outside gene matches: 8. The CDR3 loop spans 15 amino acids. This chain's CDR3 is CASSPGEGAREKLFF. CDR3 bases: TGTGCCAGCTCACCAGGCGAGGGGGCCAGAGAAAAACTGTTTTTT.

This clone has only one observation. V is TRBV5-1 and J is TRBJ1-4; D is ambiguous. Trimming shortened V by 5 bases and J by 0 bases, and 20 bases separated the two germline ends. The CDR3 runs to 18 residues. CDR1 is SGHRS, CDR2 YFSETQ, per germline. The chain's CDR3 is CASSYWGDPFATNEKLFF. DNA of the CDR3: TGCGCCAGCAGTTATTGGGGAGACCCCTTCGCAACTAATGAAAAACTGTTTTTT.

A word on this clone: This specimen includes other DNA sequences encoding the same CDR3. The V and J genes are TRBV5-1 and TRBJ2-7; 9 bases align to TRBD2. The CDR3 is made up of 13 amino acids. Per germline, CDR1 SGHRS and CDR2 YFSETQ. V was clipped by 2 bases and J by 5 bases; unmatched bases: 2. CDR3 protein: CASSLAGGHEQYF. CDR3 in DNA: TGCGCCAGCAGCTTAGCGGGAGGTCACGAGCAGTACTTC.

The DNA of the CDR3 is TGTGCCAGCAGTGAATACCCCGGGGTGGACACTGAAGCTTTCTTT. It codes for CASSEYPGVDTEAFF. The genes are TRBV6-1 and TRBJ1-1; D uncertain. V gave up 2 bases and J gave up 3 bases, with 13 bases separating them. CDR1 and CDR2 from the germline V gene are MNHNS and SASEGT. The CDR3 is made up of 15 amino acids.

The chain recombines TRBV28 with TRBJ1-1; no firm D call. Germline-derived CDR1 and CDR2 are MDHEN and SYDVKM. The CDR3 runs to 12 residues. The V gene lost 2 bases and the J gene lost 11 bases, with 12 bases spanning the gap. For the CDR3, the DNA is TGTGCCAGCAGTTTAATGTCCTCCGGGGCTTTCTTT. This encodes CASSLMSSGAFF.

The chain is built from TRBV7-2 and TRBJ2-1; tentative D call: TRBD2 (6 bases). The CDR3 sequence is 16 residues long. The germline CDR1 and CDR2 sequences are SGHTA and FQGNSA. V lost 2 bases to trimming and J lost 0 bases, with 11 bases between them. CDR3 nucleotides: TGTGCCAGCAGCTTACCGGGGGTCATCTCCTACAATGAGCAGTTCTTC. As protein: CASSLPGVISYNEQFF.

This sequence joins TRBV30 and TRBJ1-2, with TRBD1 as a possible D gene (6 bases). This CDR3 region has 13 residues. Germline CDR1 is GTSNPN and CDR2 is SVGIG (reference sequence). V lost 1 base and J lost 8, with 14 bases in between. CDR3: CAWSATGTEGYTF. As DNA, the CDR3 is TGTGCCTGGAGTGCTACAGGGACCGAGGGCTACACCTTC.

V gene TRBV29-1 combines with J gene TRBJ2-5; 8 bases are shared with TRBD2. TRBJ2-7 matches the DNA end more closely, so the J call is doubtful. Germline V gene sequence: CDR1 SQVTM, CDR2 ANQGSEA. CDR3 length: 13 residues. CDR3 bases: TGCAGCGCCCGGGGGGGAGGAAGGAACGAGCAGTACTTC. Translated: CSARGGGRNEQYF.

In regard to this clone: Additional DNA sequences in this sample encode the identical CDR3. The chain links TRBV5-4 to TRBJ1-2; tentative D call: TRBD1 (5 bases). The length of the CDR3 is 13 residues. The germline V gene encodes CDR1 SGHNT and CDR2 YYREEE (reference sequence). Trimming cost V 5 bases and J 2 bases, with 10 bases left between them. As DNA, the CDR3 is TGTGCCAGCAGTCTCGACAGAAACTATGGCTACACCTTC. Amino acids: CASSLDRNYGYTF.

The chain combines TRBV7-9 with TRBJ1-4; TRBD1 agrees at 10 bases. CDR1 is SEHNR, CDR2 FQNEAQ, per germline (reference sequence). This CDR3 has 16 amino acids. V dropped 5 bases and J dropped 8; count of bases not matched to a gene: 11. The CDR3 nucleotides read TGTGCCAGCAGCCCTCTGACCGGGACAGGGGACGAAAAACTGTTTTTT. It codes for CASSPLTGTGDEKLFF.

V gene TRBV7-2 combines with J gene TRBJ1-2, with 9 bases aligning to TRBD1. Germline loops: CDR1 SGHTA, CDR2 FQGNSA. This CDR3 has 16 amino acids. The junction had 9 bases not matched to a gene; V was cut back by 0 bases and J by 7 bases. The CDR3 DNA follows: TGTGCCAGCAGCTTAGCGCAGGTTGGGACAGGGTTTGGCTACACCTTC. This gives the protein CASSLAQVGTGFGYTF.

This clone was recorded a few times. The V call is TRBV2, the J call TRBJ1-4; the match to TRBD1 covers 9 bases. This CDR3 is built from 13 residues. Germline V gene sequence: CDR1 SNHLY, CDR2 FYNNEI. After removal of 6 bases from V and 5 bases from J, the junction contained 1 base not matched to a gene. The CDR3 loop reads CASRDRGNEKLFF. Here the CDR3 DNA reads TGTGCCAGCAGGGACAGGGGCAATGAAAAACTGTTTTTT.

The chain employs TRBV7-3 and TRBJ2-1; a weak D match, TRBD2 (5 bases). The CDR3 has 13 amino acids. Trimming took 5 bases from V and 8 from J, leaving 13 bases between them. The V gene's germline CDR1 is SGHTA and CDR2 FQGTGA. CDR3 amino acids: CASSPVVGDEQFF. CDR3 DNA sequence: TGTGCCAGCAGCCCCGTTGTGGGAGATGAGCAGTTCTTC.

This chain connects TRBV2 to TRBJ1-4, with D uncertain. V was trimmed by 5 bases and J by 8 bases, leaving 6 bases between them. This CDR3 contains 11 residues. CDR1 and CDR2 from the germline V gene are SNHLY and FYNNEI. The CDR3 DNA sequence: TGTGCCAGCAGTTTCCGGGAAAAACTGTTTTTT. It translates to CASSFREKLFF.

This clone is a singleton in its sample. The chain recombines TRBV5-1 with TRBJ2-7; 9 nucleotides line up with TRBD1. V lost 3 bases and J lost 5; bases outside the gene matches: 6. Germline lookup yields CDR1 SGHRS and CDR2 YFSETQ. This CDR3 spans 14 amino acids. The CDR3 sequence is CASSSYRGRDEQYF. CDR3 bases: TGCGCCAGCAGCTCATACAGGGGGCGCGACGAGCAGTACTTC.

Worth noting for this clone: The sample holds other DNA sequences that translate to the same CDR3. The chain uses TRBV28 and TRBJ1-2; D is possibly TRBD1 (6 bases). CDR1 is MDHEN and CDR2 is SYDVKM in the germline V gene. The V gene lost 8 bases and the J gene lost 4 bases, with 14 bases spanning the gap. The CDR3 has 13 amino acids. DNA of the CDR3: TGTGCCAGCCGCACTACAGGGAGCTATGGCTACACCTTC. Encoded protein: CASRTTGSYGYTF.

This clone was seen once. The CDR3 DNA is TGTGCCAGCAGCTTAGCGGGATACTATGGCTACACCTTC. This codes for CASSLAGYYGYTF. The V and J genes are TRBV7-2 and TRBJ1-2; D uncertain. Per the germline V gene, CDR1 is SGHTA and CDR2 is FQGNSA. Between the trimmed V and J ends, which lost 0 bases and 3 bases, there was a span of 5 bases. The CDR3 extends over 13 amino acids.

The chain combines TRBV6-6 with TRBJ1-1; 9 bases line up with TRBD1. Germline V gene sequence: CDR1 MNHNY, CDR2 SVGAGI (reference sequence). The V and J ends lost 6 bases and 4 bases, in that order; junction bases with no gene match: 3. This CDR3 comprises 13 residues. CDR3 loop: CASRQGAGTEAFF. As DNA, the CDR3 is TGTGCCAGCAGACAGGGGGCGGGCACTGAAGCTTTCTTT.

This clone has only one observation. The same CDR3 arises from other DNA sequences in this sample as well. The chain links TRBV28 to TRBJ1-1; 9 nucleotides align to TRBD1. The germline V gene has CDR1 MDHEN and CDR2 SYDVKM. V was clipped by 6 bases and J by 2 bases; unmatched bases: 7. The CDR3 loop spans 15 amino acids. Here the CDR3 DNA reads TGTGCCAGCAGCACCCCGGGACAGGGTAACACTGAAGCTTTCTTT. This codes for CASSTPGQGNTEAFF.

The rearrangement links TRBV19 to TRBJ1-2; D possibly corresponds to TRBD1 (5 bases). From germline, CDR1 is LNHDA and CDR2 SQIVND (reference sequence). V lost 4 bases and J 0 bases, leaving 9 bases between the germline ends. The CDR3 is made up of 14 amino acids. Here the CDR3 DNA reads TGTGCCAGTAGTAGACAGAGAACTAACTATGGCTACACCTTC. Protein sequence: CASSRQRTNYGYTF.

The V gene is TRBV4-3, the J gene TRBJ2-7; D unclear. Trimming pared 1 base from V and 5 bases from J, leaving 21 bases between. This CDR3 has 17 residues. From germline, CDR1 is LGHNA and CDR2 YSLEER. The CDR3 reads CASSQAPFVGGVDEQYF. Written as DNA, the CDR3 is TGCGCCAGCAGCCAAGCCCCTTTTGTGGGTGGAGTCGACGAGCAGTACTTC.

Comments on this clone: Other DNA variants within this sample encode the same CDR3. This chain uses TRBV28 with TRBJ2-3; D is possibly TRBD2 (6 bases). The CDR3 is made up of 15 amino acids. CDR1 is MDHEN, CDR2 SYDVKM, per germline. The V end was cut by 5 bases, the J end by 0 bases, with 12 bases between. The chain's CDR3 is CASSLPRGSTDTQYF. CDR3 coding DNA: TGTGCCAGCAGTCTTCCTCGGGGGAGCACAGATACGCAGTATTTT.

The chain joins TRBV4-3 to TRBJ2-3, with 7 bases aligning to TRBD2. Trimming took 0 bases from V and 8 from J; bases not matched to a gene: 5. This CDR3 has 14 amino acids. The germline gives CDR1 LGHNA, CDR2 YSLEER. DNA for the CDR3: TGCGCCAGCAGCCAAGATCCGAGGGAGGGTACGCAGTATTTT. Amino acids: CASSQDPREGTQYF.

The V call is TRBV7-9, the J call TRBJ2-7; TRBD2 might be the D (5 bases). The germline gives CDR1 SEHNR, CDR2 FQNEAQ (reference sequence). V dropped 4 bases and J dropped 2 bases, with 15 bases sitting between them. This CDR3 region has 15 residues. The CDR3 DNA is TGTGCCAGCAGCTCGTTGGAATTAGCGACCTACGAGCAGTACTTC. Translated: CASSSLELATYEQYF.